This T cell receptor beta chain emerged from a study of control samples from healthy donors and cancer patients. V was trimmed by 3 bases and J by 6 bases, leaving 14 bases between them. CDR1 SEHNR and CDR2 FQNEAQ come from the germline V gene (reference sequence). CDR3 length: 14 amino acids. The table came from immunoSEQ multiplex PCR; TCRdb's copy has only in-frame clones and leaves some out. There are roughly 80,000 clones in the sample; 80% to 95% occur only once, and 5.5% to 6.5% lies in the top ten. The sequence derives from a woman aged 55-69 years in good health. The sequencing sample was made of blood. V and J are TRBV7-9 and TRBJ1-2; D not certain. CDR3 residues: CASSLELEGDGYTF. CDR3 bases: TGTGCCAGCAGCTTGGAACTCGAAGGCGATGGCTACACCTTC.